Following are 17 T cell receptor beta chains from one sample sequenced in a study of read filtering for tumor transcriptome and immune sequencing. Molecular barcoded adaptors covering alpha/delta and beta/gamma chains were used on roughly 400 ng RNA. TCRdb redid the calling of the reads with MiXCR, one entry per CDR3 protein. In the table there are around 40,000 distinct CDR3 sequences, 12% of which are singletons. The sequenced sample consisted of a population of CD138-negative cells sorted from bone marrow. All receptors derive from a donor over 35 with multiple myeloma.

In this sample, this clonotype turned up many times. The genes are TRBV27 and TRBJ1-2, with D perhaps TRBD1 (5 bases). The CDR3 sequence is 11 residues long. Per the germline V gene, CDR1 is MNHEY and CDR2 is SMNVEV (reference sequence). V lost 8 bases and J 5 bases, leaving 9 bases between the germline ends. The CDR3 is CASGGLYGYTF. The DNA of the CDR3 is TGTGCCAGCGGGGGTCTTTATGGCTACACCTTC.

Many counts were recorded for this clonotype. This chain uses TRBV11-1 with TRBJ1-1; D is unresolved. CDR3 length equals 14 residues. V was clipped by 2 bases and J by 3 bases, with 10 bases between them. Germline loops: CDR1 SGHAT, CDR2 FQDESV (reference sequence). This CDR3 is CASSLMTGDTEAFF. CDR3 in DNA: TGTGCCAGCAGCTTAATGACGGGTGACACTGAAGCTTTCTTT.

Concerning this clonotype: The likely explanation is a read error, given a far larger clone one base away. The J gene is TRBJ2-1, the V gene TRBV7-9; no firm D call. Germline V CDR1 and CDR2: SEHNR, FQNEAQ (reference sequence). The CDR3 is 11 amino acids. CDR3 loop: CVSSPLIEQFF. The CDR3 coding sequence is TGTGTCAGCAGCCCGCTGATTGAGCAGTTCTTC. Looking up the rest from reference TRBV7-9 and TRBJ2-1 gives the full variable domain: DTGVSQNPRHKITKRGQNVTFRCDPISEHNRLYWYRQTLGQGPEFLTYFQNEAQLEKSRLLSDRFSAERPKGSFSTLEIQRTEQGDSAMYLCVSSPLIEQFFGPGTRLTVL.

The V call is TRBV6-6, the J call TRBJ1-5, with D possibly TRBD1 on 5 matching bases. The CDR3 runs 13 residues. Germline V gene lookup returns CDR1 MNHNY and CDR2 SVGAGI (reference sequence). V was shortened by 8 bases and J by 5 bases, with 13 bases between the two germline ends. The DNA for the CDR3 is TGTGCCAGCGCAGGGCGAATAGATCAGCCCCAGCATTTT. This encodes CASAGRIDQPQHF.

The V call is TRBV27, the J call TRBJ2-2, with 10 bases fitting TRBD2. The germline CDR1 and CDR2 sequences are MNHEY and SMNVEV (reference sequence). This CDR3 spans 17 amino acids. The trim removed 6 bases at V and 1 base at J, leaving 8 bases unmatched. The CDR3 coding sequence is TGTGCCAGCAGCCCACCCGGGACTAGCGAGAACACCGGGGAGCTGTTTTTT. Amino acids: CASSPPGTSENTGELFF.

As concerns this clonotype: Since a far larger clone is one base different, this is likely a read error. J is TRBJ2-1 and V is TRBV2, with D possibly TRBD1 on 6 matching bases. CDR1 SNHLY and CDR2 FYNNEI come from the germline V gene. The CDR3 is 13 amino acids. CDR3 loop: CASNQGWPYEQCF. The DNA for the CDR3 is TGTGCCAGCAACCAGGGGTGGCCCTACGAGCAGTGCTTC.

This clonotype was recorded many times. The rearrangement uses TRBV11-2 and TRBJ2-5, with a weak D call TRBD1 (6 bases). V was trimmed by 6 bases and J by 4 bases, leaving 21 bases between them. Per germline, CDR1 SGHAT and CDR2 FQNNGV. The CDR3 has 16 amino acids. CDR3: CASSIAPTGHRETQYF. CDR3 sequence (DNA): TGTGCCAGCAGTATCGCCCCGACGGGACATAGAGAGACCCAGTACTTC.

This clonotype was recorded many times. The chain links TRBV4-2 to TRBJ2-4; TRBD1 matches at 8 bases. The length of the CDR3 is 16 residues. Looked up from germline, CDR1 is LGHNA and CDR2 is YNFKEQ. Trimming removed 3 bases from V and 0 bases from J; junction bases left unmatched: 4. As DNA, the CDR3 is TGTGCCAGCAGCCATCAGGGGGCATTAGCCAAAAACATTCAGTACTTC. Residues: CASSHQGALAKNIQYF.

Comment on this clonotype: The missing conserved phenylalanine or tryptophan at the end of this CDR3 makes a read error likely. No DNA is shown, since the ends of the CDR3 on it are uncertain; the CDR3 is the one TCRdb lists. The chain couples TRBV7-2 to TRBJ2-1; the table assigns TRBD2, which was not confirmed against the DNA. The CDR3 numbers 17 amino acids, ends counted. In germline, CDR1 is SGHTA, CDR2 FQGNSA. The CDR3 is CASSSTGTSGSYNEQLS.

The table lists this clonotype with many counts. The chain combines TRBV29-1 with TRBJ2-5; no firm D call. The germline V gene encodes CDR1 SQVTM and CDR2 ANQGSEA. V lost 4 bases and J lost 2, with 5 bases in between. This CDR3 has 11 residues. CDR3 DNA: TGCAGCGTTGTAGTACAAGAGACCCAGTACTTC. As protein: CSVVVQETQYF. Drawing the rest from reference TRBV29-1 and TRBJ2-5, the complete variable domain is SAVISQKPSRDICQRGTSLTIQCQVDSQVTMMFWYRQQPGQSLTLIATANQGSEATYESGFVIDKFPISRPNLTFSTLTVSNMSPEDSSIYLCSVVVQETQYFGPGTRLLVL.

On this clonotype itself: At one end, the junction sequence differs from germline, possibly due to a read error. This chain links TRBV14 with TRBJ2-1, with D possibly TRBD1 on 6 matching bases. Germline V gene sequence: CDR1 SGHDN, CDR2 FVKESK. The CDR3 loop spans 16 amino acids. The CDR3 protein is CASSQEGSGVDNEQFF. The CDR3 bases are TGTGCTAGCAGCCAAGAGGGGTCAGGGGTGGACAATGAGCAGTTCTTC.

V is TRBV29-1 and J is TRBJ1-2; 9 nucleotides line up with TRBD1. The CDR3 extends over 17 amino acids. From germline, CDR1 is SQVTM and CDR2 ANQGSEA. The ends lost 0 bases at V and 8 bases at J; junction bases unmatched: 16. The CDR3 DNA sequence: TGCAGCGTTGAAGATCCTACCAAACAGGGGGCAGGGAGCGGCTACACCTTC. Residues: CSVEDPTKQGAGSGYTF. The full variable domain, completed using reference TRBV29-1 and TRBJ1-2, is SAVISQKPSRDICQRGTSLTIQCQVDSQVTMMFWYRQQPGQSLTLIATANQGSEATYESGFVIDKFPISRPNLTFSTLTVSNMSPEDSSIYLCSVEDPTKQGAGSGYTFGSGTRLTVV.

The sample holds many counts of this clonotype. This sequence joins TRBV12-3 or TRBV12-4 and TRBJ2-1; D ambiguous. V shed 3 bases and J shed 8 bases, with 5 bases lying between them. CDR3 length: 11 residues. In nucleotides, the CDR3 is TGTGCCAGCAGTTTTGCAGATGAGCAGTTCTTC. Protein: CASSFADEQFF.

Worth noting for this clonotype: As the CDR3 is not closed by the conserved phenylalanine or tryptophan, this likely results from a read error. V is TRBV4-1 and J is TRBJ2-7; D is possibly TRBD1 (6 bases). This CDR3 has 13 amino acids. The germline V gene encodes CDR1 MGHRA and CDR2 YSYEKL. The V and J ends lost 4 bases and 2 bases respectively, with 9 bases between them. This chain's CDR3 is CASSPGTPYEQYL. The CDR3 nucleotides are TGCGCCAGCAGCCCGGGGACACCCTACGAGCAGTACCTC.

This clonotype was counted at least ten times. This rearrangement joins TRBV20-1 to TRBJ2-5; possibly TRBD1 or TRBD2 for D (5 bases each). The V gene lost 5 bases and the J gene lost 1 base, with 11 bases spanning the gap. The CDR3 is made up of 13 amino acids. Germline values: CDR1 DFQATT, CDR2 SNEGSKA (reference sequence). The CDR3 DNA is TGCAGTGCTTATACCGGGGCCCAAGAGACCCAGTACTTC. Its translation: CSAYTGAQETQYF.

This clonotype was detected only a few times. A much larger clone sits a single nucleotide away, making a read error possible. The CDR3 DNA is TGCAGCGTTGAAGATCCAGGGTCCCACGAGCAGTACTTC. Its protein is CSVEDPGSHEQYF. The chain carries TRBV29-1 and TRBJ2-7; perhaps TRBD1 as D (5 bases). Germline lookup yields CDR1 SQVTM and CDR2 ANQGSEA. Trimming stripped 0 bases from V and 5 bases from J, with 11 bases between. This CDR3 contains 13 residues.

As concerns this clonotype: A much bigger clone sits one base away, suggesting this may be a read error. The chain uses TRBV12-3 or TRBV12-4 and TRBJ2-2, with 8 bases matching TRBD2. CDR3 length: 16 residues. V was pared by 6 bases and J by 4 bases, with 10 bases of the junction left unmatched. The CDR3 protein is CASSLLSGGFTGELFF. The CDR3 DNA reads TGTGCCAGCAGCCTTCTCAGCGGGGGATTCACCGGGGAGCTGTTTTTT.